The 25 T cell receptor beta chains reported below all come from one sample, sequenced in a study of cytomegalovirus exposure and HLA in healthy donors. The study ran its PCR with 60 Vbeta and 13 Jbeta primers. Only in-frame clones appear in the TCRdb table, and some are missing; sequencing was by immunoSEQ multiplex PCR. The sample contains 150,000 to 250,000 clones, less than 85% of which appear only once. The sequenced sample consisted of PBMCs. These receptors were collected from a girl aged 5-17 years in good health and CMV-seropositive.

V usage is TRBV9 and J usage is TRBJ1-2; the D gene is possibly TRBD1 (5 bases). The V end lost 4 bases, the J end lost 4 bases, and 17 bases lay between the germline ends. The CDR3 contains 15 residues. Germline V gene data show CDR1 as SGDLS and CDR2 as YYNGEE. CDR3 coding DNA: TGTGCCAGCAGCCTAACGGGTCCAAGGGGCTATGGCTACACCTTC. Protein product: CASSLTGPRGYGYTF.

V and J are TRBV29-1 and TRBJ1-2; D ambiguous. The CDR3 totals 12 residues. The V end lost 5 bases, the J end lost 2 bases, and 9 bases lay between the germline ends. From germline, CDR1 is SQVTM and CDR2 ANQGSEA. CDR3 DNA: TGCAGCGTTTCCGACGGGAACTATGGCTACACCTTC. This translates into CSVSDGNYGYTF.

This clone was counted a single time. The CDR3 here is CASRRGQSWPYEQYF. The CDR3 DNA sequence: TGTGCCAGCAGGCGGGGCCAGTCTTGGCCCTACGAGCAGTACTTC. This chain joins TRBV2 and TRBJ2-7, with D tentatively TRBD2 (6 bases). This CDR3 contains 15 residues. The V gene's germline CDR1 is SNHLY and CDR2 FYNNEI. Trimming removed 6 bases at V and 2 bases at J, with 17 bases between.

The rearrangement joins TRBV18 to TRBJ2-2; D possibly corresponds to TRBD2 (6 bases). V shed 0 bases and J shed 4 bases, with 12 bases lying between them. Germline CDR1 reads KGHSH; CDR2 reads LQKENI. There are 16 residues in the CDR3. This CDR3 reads CASSPPQEGRTGELFF. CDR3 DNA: TGTGCCAGCTCACCACCGCAGGAGGGGCGCACCGGGGAGCTGTTTTTT.

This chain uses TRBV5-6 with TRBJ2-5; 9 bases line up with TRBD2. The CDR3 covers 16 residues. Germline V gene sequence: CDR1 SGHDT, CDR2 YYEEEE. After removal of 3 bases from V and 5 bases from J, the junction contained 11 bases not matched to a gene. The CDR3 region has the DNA TGTGCCAGCAGCTCCAGCCTAGCGGGGATTGTGGAGACCCAGTACTTC. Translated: CASSSSLAGIVETQYF. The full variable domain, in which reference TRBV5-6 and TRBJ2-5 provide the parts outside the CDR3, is DAGVTQSPTHLIKTRGQQVTLRCSPKSGHDTVSWYQQALGQGPQFIFQYYEEEERQRGNFPDRFSGHQFPNYSSELNVNALLLGDSALYLCASSSSLAGIVETQYFGPGTRLLVL.

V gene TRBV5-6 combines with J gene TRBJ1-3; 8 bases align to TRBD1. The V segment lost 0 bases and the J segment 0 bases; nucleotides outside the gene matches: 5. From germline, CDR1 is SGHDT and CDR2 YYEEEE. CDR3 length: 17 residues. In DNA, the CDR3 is TGTGCCAGCAGCTTGGGGGGGACAGGCCCCTCTGGAAACACCATATATTTT. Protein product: CASSLGGTGPSGNTIYF. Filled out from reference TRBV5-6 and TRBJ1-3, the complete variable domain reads DAGVTQSPTHLIKTRGQQVTLRCSPKSGHDTVSWYQQALGQGPQFIFQYYEEEERQRGNFPDRFSGHQFPNYSSELNVNALLLGDSALYLCASSLGGTGPSGNTIYFGEGSWLTVV.

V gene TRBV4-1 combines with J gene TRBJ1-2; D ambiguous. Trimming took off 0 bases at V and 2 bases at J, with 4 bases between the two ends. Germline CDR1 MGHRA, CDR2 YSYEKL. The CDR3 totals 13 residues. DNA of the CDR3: TGCGCCAGCAGCCAAGAACAAAACTATGGCTACACCTTC. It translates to CASSQEQNYGYTF.

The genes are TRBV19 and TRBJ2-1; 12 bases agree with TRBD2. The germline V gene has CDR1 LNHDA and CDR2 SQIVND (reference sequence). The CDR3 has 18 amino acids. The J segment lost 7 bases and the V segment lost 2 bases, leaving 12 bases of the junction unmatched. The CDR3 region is CASSILRTSGGPGNEQFF. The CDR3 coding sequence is TGTGCCAGTAGTATACTTAGAACTAGCGGGGGGCCTGGAAATGAGCAGTTCTTC.

The CDR3: CAWSHSGGNQPQHF. The CDR3 nucleotides read TGTGCCTGGAGCCACTCTGGAGGCAATCAGCCCCAGCATTTT. The chain joins TRBV30 to TRBJ1-5; no clear D gene. The CDR3 covers 14 residues. The germline V gene has CDR1 GTSNPN and CDR2 SVGIG (reference sequence). Trimming shortened V by 3 bases and J by 2 bases, and 11 bases separated the two germline ends.

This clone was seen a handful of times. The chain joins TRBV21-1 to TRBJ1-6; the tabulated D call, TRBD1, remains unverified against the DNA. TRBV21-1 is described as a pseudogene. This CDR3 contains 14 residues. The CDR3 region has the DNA TGTGCCAGCATCGAGGACAGTTGTTGCTCACCCCTCCACTTT. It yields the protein CASIEDSCCSPLHF.

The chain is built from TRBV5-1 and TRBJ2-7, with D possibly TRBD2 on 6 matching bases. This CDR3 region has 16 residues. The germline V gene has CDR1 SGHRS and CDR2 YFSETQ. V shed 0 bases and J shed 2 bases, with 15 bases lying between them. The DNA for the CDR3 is TGCGCCAGCAGCTTGGCCAAAACTAGCAGGCCCTACGAGCAGTACTTC. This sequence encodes CASSLAKTSRPYEQYF.

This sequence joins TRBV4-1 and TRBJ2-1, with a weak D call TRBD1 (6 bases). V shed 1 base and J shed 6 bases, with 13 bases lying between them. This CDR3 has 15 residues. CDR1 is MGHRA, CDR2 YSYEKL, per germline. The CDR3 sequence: CASSQGQGKFNEQFF. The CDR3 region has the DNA TGCGCCAGCAGCCAAGGCCAGGGGAAATTCAATGAGCAGTTCTTC.

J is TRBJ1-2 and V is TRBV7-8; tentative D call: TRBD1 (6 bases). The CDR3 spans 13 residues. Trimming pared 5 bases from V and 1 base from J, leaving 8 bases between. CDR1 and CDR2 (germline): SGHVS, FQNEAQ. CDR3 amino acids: CASSMDSNYGYTF. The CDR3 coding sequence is TGTGCCAGCAGCATGGACAGTAACTATGGCTACACCTTC.

CDR3 DNA: TGTGCCAGCAGCTCGCGGGGGGGCTACGAGCAGTACTTC. Its translation is CASSSRGGYEQYF. The gene calls are TRBV7-2 and TRBJ2-7, with TRBD2 matching over 9 bases. The CDR3 length is 13 residues. Germline V gene sequence: CDR1 SGHTA, CDR2 FQGNSA. With 4 bases clipped from V and 3 bases from J, the junction kept 1 base outside the gene matches.

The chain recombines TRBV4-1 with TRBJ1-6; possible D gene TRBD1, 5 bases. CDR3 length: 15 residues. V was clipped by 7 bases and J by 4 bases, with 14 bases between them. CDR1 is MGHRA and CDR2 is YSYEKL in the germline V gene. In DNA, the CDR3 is TGCGCCAGCAAATCACAGTCAGGGTATAATTCACCCCTCCACTTT. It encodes CASKSQSGYNSPLHF.

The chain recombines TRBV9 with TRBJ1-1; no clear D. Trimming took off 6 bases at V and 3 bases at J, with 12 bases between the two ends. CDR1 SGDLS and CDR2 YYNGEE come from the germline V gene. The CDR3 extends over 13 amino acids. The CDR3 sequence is CASNPTGYTEAFF. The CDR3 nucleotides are TGTGCCAGCAACCCTACGGGGTACACTGAAGCTTTCTTT.

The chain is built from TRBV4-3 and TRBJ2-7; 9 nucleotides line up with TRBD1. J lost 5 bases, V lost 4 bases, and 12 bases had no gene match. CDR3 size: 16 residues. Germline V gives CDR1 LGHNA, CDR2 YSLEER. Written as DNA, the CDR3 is TGCGCCAGCAGCCGGACGACCGGGACAGGGCTCAACGAGCAGTACTTC. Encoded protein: CASSRTTGTGLNEQYF.

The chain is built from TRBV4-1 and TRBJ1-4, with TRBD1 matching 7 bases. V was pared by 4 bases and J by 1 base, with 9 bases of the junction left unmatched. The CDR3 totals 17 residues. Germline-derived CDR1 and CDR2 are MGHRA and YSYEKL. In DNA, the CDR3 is TGCGCCAGCAGCCGACAGGGTCTTCTTTTAACTAATGAAAAACTGTTTTTT. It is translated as CASSRQGLLLTNEKLFF.

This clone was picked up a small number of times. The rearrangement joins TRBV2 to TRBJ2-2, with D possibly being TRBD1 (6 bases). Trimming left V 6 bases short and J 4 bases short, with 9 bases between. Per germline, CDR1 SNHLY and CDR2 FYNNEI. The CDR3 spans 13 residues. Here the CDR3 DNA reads TGTGCCAGCAGCGTGGACAGCACCGGGGAGCTGTTTTTT. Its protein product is CASSVDSTGELFF. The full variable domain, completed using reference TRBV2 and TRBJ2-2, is EPEVTQTPSHQVTQMGQEVILRCVPISNHLYFYWYRQILGQKVEFLVSFYNNEISEKSEIFDDQFSVERPDGSNFTLKIRSTKLEDSAMYFCASSVDSTGELFFGEGSRLTVL.

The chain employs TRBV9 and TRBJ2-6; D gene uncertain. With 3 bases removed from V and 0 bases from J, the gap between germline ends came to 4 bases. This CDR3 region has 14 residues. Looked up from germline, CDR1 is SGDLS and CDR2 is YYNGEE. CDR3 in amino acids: CASSARSGANVLTF. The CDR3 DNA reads TGTGCCAGCAGCGCCCGCTCTGGGGCCAACGTCCTGACTTTC.

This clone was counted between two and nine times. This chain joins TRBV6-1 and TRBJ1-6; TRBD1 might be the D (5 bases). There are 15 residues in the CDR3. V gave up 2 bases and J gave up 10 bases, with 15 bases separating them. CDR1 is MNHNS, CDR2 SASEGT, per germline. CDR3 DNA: TGTGCCAGCAGTGAATCTACAGGAGGGTTCTCACCCCTCCACTTT. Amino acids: CASSESTGGFSPLHF.

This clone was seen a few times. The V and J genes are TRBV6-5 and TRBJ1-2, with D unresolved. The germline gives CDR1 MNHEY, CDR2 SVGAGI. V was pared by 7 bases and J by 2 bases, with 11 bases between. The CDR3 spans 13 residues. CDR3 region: CASTYGGNYGYTF. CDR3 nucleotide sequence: TGTGCCAGCACCTACGGCGGAAACTATGGCTACACCTTC.

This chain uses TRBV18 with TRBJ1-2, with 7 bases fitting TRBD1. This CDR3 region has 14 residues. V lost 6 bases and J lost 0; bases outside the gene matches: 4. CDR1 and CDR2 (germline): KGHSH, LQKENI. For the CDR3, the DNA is TGTGCCAGCTCCCCTGACAGGGCTAACTATGGCTACACCTTC. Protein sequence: CASSPDRANYGYTF.

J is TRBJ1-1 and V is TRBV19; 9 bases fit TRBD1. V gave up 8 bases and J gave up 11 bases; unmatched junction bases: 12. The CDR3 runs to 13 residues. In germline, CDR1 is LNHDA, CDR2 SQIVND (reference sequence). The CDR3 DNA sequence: TGTGCCAGTCGGGACAGGGCCGGATGGTTGGCTTTCTTT. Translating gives CASRDRAGWLAFF. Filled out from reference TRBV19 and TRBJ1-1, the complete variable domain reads DGGITQSPKYLFRKEGQNVTLSCEQNLNHDAMYWYRQDPGQGLRLIYYSQIVNDFQKGDIAEGYSVSREKKESFPLTVTSAQKNPTAFYLCASRDRAGWLAFFGQGTRLTVV.

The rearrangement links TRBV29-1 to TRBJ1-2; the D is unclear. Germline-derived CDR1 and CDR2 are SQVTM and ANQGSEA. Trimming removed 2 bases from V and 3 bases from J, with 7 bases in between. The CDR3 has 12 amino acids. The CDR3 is CSVESLDYGYTF. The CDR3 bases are TGCAGCGTTGAATCGCTAGACTATGGCTACACCTTC. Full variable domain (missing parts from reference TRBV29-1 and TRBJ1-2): SAVISQKPSRDICQRGTSLTIQCQVDSQVTMMFWYRQQPGQSLTLIATANQGSEATYESGFVIDKFPISRPNLTFSTLTVSNMSPEDSSIYLCSVESLDYGYTFGSGTRLTVV.